A single T cell receptor (beta chain) is shown here with its context. The junction departs from germline at one end; a sequencing error may be responsible. This entry is derived from a study of blood T cell repertoires in COVID-19. On the study more broadly: The origin of the acute and convalescent COVID-19 samples was the United States, Italy and Spain.

Looked up from germline, CDR1 is SNHLY and CDR2 is FYNNEI. This CDR3 spans 11 amino acids. Repertoires were generated with immunoSEQ multiplex PCR, while TCRdb's copy carries only in-frame clones and drops some. The sample lists 200,000 to 250,000 clones; almost 90% were seen once. The rearrangement joins TRBV2 to TRBJ2-1; 9 nucleotides match TRBD2. The sequence was collected from a woman in her 50s with acute COVID-19. Input material: PBMCs or T cells enriched from blood (not recorded which). The CDR3 loop reads CASRLLAGRVF. CDR3 coding DNA: TGTGCCAGCAGGCTCCTAGCGGGGAGGGTCTTC.